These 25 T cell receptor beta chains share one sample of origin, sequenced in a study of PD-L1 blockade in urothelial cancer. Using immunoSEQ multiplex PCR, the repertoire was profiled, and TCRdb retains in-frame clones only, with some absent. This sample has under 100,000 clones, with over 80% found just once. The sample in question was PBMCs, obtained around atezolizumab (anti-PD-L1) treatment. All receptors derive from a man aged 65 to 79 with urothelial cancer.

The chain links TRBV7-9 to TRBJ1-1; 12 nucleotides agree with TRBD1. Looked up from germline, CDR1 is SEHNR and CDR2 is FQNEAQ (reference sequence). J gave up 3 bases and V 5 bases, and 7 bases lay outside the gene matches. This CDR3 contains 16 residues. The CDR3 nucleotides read TGTGCCAGCAGCCTTGGGACAGGGGGCTGGGACACTGAAGCTTTCTTT. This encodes CASSLGTGGWDTEAFF.

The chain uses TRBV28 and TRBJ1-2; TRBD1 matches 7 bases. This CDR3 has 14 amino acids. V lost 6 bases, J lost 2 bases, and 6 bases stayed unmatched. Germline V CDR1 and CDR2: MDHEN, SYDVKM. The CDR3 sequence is CASSGETGNYGYTF. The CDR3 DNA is TGTGCCAGCAGCGGTGAGACAGGGAACTATGGCTACACCTTC.

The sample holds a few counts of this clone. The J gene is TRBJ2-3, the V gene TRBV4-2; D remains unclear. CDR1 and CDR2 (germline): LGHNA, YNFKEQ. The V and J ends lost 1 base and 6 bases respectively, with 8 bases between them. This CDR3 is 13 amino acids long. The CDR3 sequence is CASSQGLPDTQYF. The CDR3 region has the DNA TGTGCCAGCAGCCAAGGACTCCCGGATACGCAGTATTTT.

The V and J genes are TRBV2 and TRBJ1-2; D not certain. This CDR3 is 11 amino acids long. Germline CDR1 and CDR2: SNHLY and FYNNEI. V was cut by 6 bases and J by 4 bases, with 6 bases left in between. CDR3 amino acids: CASSESYGYTF. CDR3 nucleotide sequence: TGTGCCAGCAGCGAGAGCTATGGCTACACCTTC.

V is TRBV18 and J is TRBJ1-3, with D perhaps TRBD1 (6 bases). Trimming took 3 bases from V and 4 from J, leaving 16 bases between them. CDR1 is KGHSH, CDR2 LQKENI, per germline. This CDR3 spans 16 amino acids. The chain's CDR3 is CASSPRGARPGNTIYF. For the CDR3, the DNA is TGTGCCAGCTCACCCCGGGGGGCGAGACCCGGAAACACCATATATTTT.

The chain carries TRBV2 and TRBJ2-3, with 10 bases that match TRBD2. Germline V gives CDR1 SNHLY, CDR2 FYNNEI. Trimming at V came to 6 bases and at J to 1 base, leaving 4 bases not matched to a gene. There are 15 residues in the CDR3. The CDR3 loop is CASSAGLAGTDTQYF. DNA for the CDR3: TGTGCCAGCAGCGCTGGACTAGCGGGCACAGATACGCAGTATTTT.

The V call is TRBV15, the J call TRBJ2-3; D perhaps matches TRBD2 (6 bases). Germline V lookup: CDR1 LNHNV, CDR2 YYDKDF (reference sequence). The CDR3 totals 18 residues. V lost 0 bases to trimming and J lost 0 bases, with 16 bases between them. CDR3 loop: CATSRDRREITSTDTQYF. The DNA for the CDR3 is TGTGCCACCAGCAGAGATAGGAGGGAAATAACTAGCACAGATACGCAGTATTTT.

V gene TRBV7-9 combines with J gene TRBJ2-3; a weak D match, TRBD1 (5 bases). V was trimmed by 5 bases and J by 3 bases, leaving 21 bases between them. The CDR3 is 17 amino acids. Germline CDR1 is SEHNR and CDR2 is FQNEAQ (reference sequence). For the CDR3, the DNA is TGTGCCAGCAGCGCACTATATGACAGCGTTGGAACAGATACGCAGTATTTT. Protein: CASSALYDSVGTDTQYF.

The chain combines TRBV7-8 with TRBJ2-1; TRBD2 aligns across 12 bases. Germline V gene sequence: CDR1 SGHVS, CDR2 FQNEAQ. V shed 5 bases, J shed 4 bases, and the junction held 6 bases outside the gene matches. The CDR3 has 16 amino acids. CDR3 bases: TGTGCCAGCAGCGACACCCTAGCGGGAGGGTACAATGAGCAGTTCTTC. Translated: CASSDTLAGGYNEQFF.

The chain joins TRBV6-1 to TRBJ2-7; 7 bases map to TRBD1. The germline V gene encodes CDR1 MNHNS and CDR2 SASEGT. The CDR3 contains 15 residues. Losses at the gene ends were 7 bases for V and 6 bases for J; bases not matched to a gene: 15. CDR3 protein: CASIDYRQGSTEQYF. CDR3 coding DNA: TGTGCCAGCATCGACTACAGACAGGGCTCCACCGAGCAGTACTTC.

As DNA, the CDR3 is TGTGCCAGCAGCCTTAATTTAGCGGGGGGGCCACCAGATACGCAGTATTTT. Translating gives CASSLNLAGGPPDTQYF. J is TRBJ2-3 and V is TRBV5-7; 11 bases agree with TRBD2. TRBV5-7 is sorted into the ORF group, with uncertain function. The CDR3 length is 17 residues. Trimming took 4 bases from V and 4 from J; bases not matched to a gene: 11.

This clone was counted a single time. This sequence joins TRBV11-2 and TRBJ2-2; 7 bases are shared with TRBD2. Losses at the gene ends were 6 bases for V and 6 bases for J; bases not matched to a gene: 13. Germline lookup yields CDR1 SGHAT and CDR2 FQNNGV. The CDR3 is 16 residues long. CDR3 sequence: CASSRAGAGLAGELFF. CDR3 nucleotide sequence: TGTGCCAGCAGTCGGGCGGGAGCGGGGTTGGCCGGGGAGCTGTTTTTT.

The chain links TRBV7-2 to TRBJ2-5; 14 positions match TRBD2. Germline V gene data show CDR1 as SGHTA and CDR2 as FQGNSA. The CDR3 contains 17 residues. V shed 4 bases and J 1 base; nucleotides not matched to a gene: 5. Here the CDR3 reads CASSSGLAGGLQETQYF. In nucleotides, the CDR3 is TGTGCCAGCAGCTCAGGACTAGCGGGAGGCCTCCAAGAGACCCAGTACTTC.

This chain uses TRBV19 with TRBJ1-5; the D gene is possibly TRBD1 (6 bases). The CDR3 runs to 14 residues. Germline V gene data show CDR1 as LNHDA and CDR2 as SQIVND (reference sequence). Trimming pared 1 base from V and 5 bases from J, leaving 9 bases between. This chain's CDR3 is CASSIVGGDQPQHF. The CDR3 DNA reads TGTGCCAGTAGTATAGTAGGGGGTGATCAGCCCCAGCATTTT.

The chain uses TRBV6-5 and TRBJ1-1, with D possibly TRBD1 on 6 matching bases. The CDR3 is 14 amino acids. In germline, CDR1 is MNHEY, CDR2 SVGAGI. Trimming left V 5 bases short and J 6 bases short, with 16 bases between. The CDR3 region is CASSGNRESSEAFF. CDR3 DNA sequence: TGTGCCAGCAGTGGTAACAGGGAATCGTCTGAAGCTTTCTTT.

In nucleotides, the CDR3 is TGTGCCAGCAGTCCCGGGACTAGCGGGACCTTAGCCAAAAACATTCAGTACTTC. Its protein product is CASSPGTSGTLAKNIQYF. The rearrangement links TRBV27 to TRBJ2-4; 13 bases match TRBD2. The CDR3 spans 18 residues. The V segment lost 5 bases and the J segment 0 bases; nucleotides outside the gene matches: 7. Germline loops: CDR1 MNHEY, CDR2 SMNVEV (reference sequence).

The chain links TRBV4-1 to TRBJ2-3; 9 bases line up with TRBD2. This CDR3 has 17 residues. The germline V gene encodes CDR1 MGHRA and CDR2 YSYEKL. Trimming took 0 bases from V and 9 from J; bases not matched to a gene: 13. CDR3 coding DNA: TGCGCCAGCAGCCAAGATCATCCTAGCGGGACCGCACAGACGCAGTATTTT. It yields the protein CASSQDHPSGTAQTQYF.

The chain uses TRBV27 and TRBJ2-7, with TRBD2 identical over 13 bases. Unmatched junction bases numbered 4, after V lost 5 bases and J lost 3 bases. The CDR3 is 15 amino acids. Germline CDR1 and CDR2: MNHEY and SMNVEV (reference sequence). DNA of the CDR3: TGTGCCAGCAGTCAGACTAGCGGGGGGATCTACGAGCAGTACTTC. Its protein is CASSQTSGGIYEQYF.

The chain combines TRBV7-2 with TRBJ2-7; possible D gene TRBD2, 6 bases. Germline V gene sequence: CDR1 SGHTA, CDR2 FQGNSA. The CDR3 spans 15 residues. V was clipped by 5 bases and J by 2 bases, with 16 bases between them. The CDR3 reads CASSPSVQRAYEQYF. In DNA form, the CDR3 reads TGTGCCAGCAGCCCAAGCGTCCAGCGGGCCTACGAGCAGTACTTC.

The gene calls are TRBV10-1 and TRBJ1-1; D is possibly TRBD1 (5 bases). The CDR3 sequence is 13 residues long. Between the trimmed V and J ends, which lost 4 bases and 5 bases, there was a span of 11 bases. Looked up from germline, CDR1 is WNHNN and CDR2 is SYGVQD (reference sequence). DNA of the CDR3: TGCGCCAGCAGTGGGCAGGGCCGTACTGAAGCTTTCTTT. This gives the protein CASSGQGRTEAFF.

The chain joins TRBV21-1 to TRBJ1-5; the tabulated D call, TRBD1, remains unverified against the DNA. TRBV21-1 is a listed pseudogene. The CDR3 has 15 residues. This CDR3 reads CASSPPMTGNQPQHF. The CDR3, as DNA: TGTGCCAGCAGCCCACCTATGACAGGGAATCAGCCCCAGCATTTT.

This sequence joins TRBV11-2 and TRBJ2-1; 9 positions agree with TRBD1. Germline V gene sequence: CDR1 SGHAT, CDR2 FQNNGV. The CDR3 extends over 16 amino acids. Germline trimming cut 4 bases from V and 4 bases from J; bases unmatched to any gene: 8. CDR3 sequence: CASSSGQGKGYNEQFF. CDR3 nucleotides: TGTGCCAGCAGCTCCGGACAGGGGAAGGGGTACAATGAGCAGTTCTTC.

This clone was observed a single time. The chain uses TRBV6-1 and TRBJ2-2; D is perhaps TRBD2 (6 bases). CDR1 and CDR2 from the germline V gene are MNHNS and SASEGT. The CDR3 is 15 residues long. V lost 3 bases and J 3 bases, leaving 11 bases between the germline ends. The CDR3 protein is CASSETGGYTGELFF. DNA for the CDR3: TGTGCCAGCAGTGAGACTGGGGGGTACACCGGGGAGCTGTTTTTT.

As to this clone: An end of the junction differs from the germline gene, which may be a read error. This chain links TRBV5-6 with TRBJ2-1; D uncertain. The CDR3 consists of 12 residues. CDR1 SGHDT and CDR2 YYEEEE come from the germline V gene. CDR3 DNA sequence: TGTGCCAGCAGCCCCCGTTCCGGTTTTTCCATCTTC. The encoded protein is CASSPRSGFSIF.

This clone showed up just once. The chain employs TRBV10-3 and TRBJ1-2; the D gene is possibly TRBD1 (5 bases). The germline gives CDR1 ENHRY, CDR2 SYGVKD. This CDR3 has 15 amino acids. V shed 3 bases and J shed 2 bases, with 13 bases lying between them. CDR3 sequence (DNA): TGTGCCATCAGTGATCGTAGGGGATCCAACTATGGCTACACCTTC. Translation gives CAISDRRGSNYGYTF.